These 9 T cell receptor beta chains originate from one sample sequenced in a study of beta chain features in type 1 diabetes. The investigators reverse transcribed all of the isolated RNA, so they sequenced expressed TCRB transcripts. Using immunoSEQ multiplex PCR, the repertoire was profiled, and TCRdb retains in-frame clones only, with some absent. The sample includes about 340,000 clones, roughly 14% of them seen just once. Study results and caveats: Across all four CD4+ subsets, people with type 1 diabetes showed modestly shorter TCRB CDR3s.

The antigens for these receptors are not known. Source material: naive CD4+ T cells from blood. The receptors originated from a woman under 30 with type 1 diabetes.

This clone was detected only a few times. The rearrangement uses TRBV7-9 and TRBJ1-4; 8 bases are shared with TRBD1. The CDR3 runs to 14 residues. Germline trimming cut 5 bases from V and 12 bases from J; bases unmatched to any gene: 11. Per germline, CDR1 SEHNR and CDR2 FQNEAQ (reference sequence). This CDR3 reads CASSDTRGLEQLFF. The DNA for the CDR3 is TGTGCCAGCAGCGATACCAGGGGGCTCGAGCAACTGTTTTTT.

This sequence joins TRBV4-3 and TRBJ1-1; D gene uncertain. V was clipped by 4 bases and J by 1 base, with 7 bases between them. Germline lookup yields CDR1 LGHNA and CDR2 YSLEER. The CDR3 has 13 residues. This CDR3 reads CASSLLPNTEAFF. The CDR3 region has the DNA TGCGCCAGCAGCCTCCTCCCGAACACTGAAGCTTTCTTT.

J is TRBJ2-3 and V is TRBV23-1, with 8 bases lining up with TRBD1. TRBV23-1 is assigned to the ORF class and has an uncertain function. V dropped 8 bases and J dropped 0; count of bases not matched to a gene: 7. The CDR3 is 15 residues long. This CDR3 reads CASSTGQVSTDTQYF. The CDR3 DNA follows: TGCGCCAGCTCCACGGGACAGGTTAGCACAGATACGCAGTATTTT.

The rearrangement uses TRBV19 and TRBJ2-3; 8 bases map to TRBD1. The trim removed 2 bases at V and 5 bases at J, leaving 6 bases unmatched. CDR3 length: 15 amino acids. From germline, CDR1 is LNHDA and CDR2 SQIVND (reference sequence). The CDR3, as DNA: TGTGCCAGTAGTATATCGACAGGGGCAGGAGATACGCAGTATTTT. This encodes CASSISTGAGDTQYF.

The gene calls are TRBV18 and TRBJ2-7; 7 nucleotides line up with TRBD2. CDR3 length: 14 residues. The V segment lost 1 base and the J segment 2 bases; nucleotides outside the gene matches: 2. Germline values: CDR1 KGHSH, CDR2 LQKENI. CDR3: CASSPLGLAYEQYF. The CDR3 coding sequence is TGTGCCAGCTCACCACTAGGACTAGCCTACGAGCAGTACTTC.

A few counts support this clone. This rearrangement joins TRBV27 to TRBJ2-7; D not resolved. The CDR3 totals 14 residues. The germline V gene encodes CDR1 MNHEY and CDR2 SMNVEV (reference sequence). The V end was cut by 6 bases, the J end by 4 bases, with 16 bases between. Here the CDR3 reads CASRTQTGLYEQYF. The CDR3 DNA sequence: TGTGCCAGCAGGACCCAGACGGGTCTTTACGAGCAGTACTTC.

The chain links TRBV18 to TRBJ2-5, with TRBD2 identical over 8 bases. The junction had 12 bases not matched to a gene; V was cut back by 6 bases and J by 3 bases. CDR3 size: 16 residues. Germline V gives CDR1 KGHSH, CDR2 LQKENI. The CDR3 bases are TGTGCCAGCTCGCCTACGCTCGGGACTAGGGAAGAGACCCAGTACTTC. This sequence encodes CASSPTLGTREETQYF.

CDR3 DNA: TGTGCCAGCAGCTTAGCGGGCGGGCTAGGTGGCTACACCTTC. This gives the protein CASSLAGGLGGYTF. The rearrangement joins TRBV7-9 to TRBJ1-2; D call uncertain. The CDR3 runs to 14 residues. Germline V gene data show CDR1 as SEHNR and CDR2 as FQNEAQ (reference sequence). Trimming stripped 0 bases from V and 7 bases from J, with 12 bases between.

V gene TRBV7-2 combines with J gene TRBJ2-7, with D tentatively TRBD2 (5 bases). Between the trimmed V and J ends, which lost 4 bases and 2 bases, there was a span of 9 bases. This CDR3 region has 13 residues. Germline V lookup: CDR1 SGHTA, CDR2 FQGNSA. The CDR3: CASSSRGTYEQYF. The CDR3 DNA reads TGTGCCAGCAGCTCTCGGGGTACCTACGAGCAGTACTTC.